The source of this TCR beta chain is a study of T cell responses to AZD1222 COVID-19 vaccine. As to this clone: Its specificity is unknown.

The table came from immunoSEQ multiplex PCR; TCRdb's copy has only in-frame clones and leaves some out. Here the sample spans about 90,000 clones, 91% being singletons. Study-wide findings and caveats: Spike-spanning, vaccine-associated CD4 TCRs were dominant at 160-218 and 743-854.

Here the sequenced sample was peripheral blood, taken on day 0 of MenACWY control vaccination. This TCR came from an adult in good health.

CDR3 sequence: CASSQDVERGQETQYF. The CDR3 nucleotides are TGTGCCAGCAGCCAAGATGTCGAGCGGGGCCAAGAGACCCAGTACTTC. The rearrangement uses TRBV3-1 (or the pseudogene TRBV3-2) and TRBJ2-5, with 7 bases fitting TRBD2. Germline CDR1 reads LGHDT; CDR2 reads YNNKEL (reference sequence). After removal of 0 bases from V and 1 base from J, the junction contained 5 bases not matched to a gene. This CDR3 is 16 amino acids long.